The 3 T cell receptor beta chains in this list originate from one sample, sequenced in a study of cytomegalovirus exposure and HLA in healthy donors. Amplification used 60 Vbeta primers and 13 Jbeta primers. Profiling relied on immunoSEQ multiplex PCR, and the TCRdb table lists in-frame clones only, not all of them. Found here are 150,000 to 200,000 clones, approximately 80% of them singletons; the top ten hold 2.5% to 3.5%. Specimen: PBMCs. The receptor source for this set is a woman between 50 and 59 years old in good health and CMV-seropositive.

V usage is TRBV4-2 and J usage is TRBJ2-2; 8 bases align to TRBD2. Germline CDR1 is LGHNA and CDR2 is YNFKEQ. Losses at the gene ends were 5 bases for V and 1 base for J; bases not matched to a gene: 9. The CDR3 runs to 17 residues. The CDR3 here is CASSSYSTSGNTGELFF. Here the CDR3 DNA reads TGTGCCAGCAGCTCATACAGCACTAGCGGGAACACCGGGGAGCTGTTTTTT.

The count of this clone is one. The CDR3 nucleotides read TGTGCCAGCAGCGTAGGCCCCAGACTAGCGGAATTCTACGAGCAGTACTTC. Protein sequence: CASSVGPRLAEFYEQYF. V and J are TRBV9 and TRBJ2-7; 9 bases agree with TRBD2. The germline CDR1 and CDR2 sequences are SGDLS and YYNGEE. V shed 0 bases, J shed 3 bases, and the junction held 10 bases outside the gene matches. There are 17 residues in the CDR3.

The CDR3 region has the DNA TGTGCCAGCAACCCCTCAGGGATCAGCCACGAGCAGTACTTC. This translates into CASNPSGISHEQYF. This chain connects TRBV11-3 to TRBJ2-7; D perhaps matches TRBD1 (5 bases). Trimming stripped 7 bases from V and 5 bases from J, with 18 bases between. The germline V gene has CDR1 SGHNT and CDR2 YENEEA. This CDR3 spans 14 amino acids.